The clone carrying this TCR beta chain was found once. The antigen is unknown. This entry belongs to a study of beta chain features in type 1 diabetes. Study-wide results and caveats: In all four CD4+ subsets, TCRB CDR3 length was significantly, moderately reduced in type 1 diabetes.

Blood was collected once per donor into heparin, averaging about 110 mL. Every bit of the isolated RNA underwent reverse transcription, so sequencing read expressed TCRB transcripts. TCRdb's table, derived via immunoSEQ multiplex PCR, lists solely in-frame clones and lacks some. The sample carries hundreds of thousands of clones, 30% recorded once. The CDR3 is 13 residues long. The germline gives CDR1 MNHNY, CDR2 SVGAGI (reference sequence). V lost 6 bases, J lost 3 bases, and 12 bases lay in between. The chain uses TRBV6-6 and TRBJ2-7; tentative D call: TRBD1 (5 bases). The source material was naive CD4+ T cells from blood. The sequence was obtained from a man aged 18 to 30 in good health. The CDR3 sequence is CASSGHLIYEQYF. The CDR3 DNA reads TGTGCCAGCAGCGGACATCTGATCTACGAGCAGTACTTC.